This T cell receptor (beta chain) was sequenced for a study of blood T cell repertoires in COVID-19. Study-wide context: Specimens from acute and convalescent COVID-19 originated in the United States, Italy and Spain. T cells, B-cell-depleted T cells, or PBMCs supplied cDNA or gDNA.

Authors' processing steps: Amplifying reference gene primers gave estimates of nucleated cell counts. The repertoire was sequenced with immunoSEQ multiplex PCR; TCRdb's copy has only in-frame clones and lacks some. That table is the source of V, J and clone size, and D and trimming were worked out from the DNA. The table lists roughly 160,000 clones, approximately 81% of them singletons. The origin of this receptor is a man aged 18 to 29 with active or convalescent COVID-19. The sample consisted of peripheral blood.

The CDR3 region is CASTPRSQGGYGYTF. The CDR3 bases are TGTGCCAGCACCCCTAGGTCGCAGGGCGGCTATGGCTACACCTTC. The chain recombines TRBV6-5 with TRBJ1-2; weak D call: TRBD1 (5 bases). The CDR3 runs 15 residues. The V and J ends lost 7 bases and 4 bases respectively, with 19 bases between them. Looked up from germline, CDR1 is MNHEY and CDR2 is SVGAGI.